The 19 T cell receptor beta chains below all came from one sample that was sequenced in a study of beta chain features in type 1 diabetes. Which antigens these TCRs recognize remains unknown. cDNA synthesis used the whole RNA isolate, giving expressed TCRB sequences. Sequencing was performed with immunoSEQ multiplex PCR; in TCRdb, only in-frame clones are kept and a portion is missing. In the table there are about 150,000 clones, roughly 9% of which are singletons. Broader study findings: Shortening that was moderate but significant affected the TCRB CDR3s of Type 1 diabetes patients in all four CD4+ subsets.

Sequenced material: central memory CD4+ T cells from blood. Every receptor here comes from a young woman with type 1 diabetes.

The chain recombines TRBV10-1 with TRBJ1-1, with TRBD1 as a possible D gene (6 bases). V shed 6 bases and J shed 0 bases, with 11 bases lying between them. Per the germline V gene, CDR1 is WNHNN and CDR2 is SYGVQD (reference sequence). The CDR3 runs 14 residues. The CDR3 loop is CASRMDRLNTEAFF. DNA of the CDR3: TGCGCCAGCAGGATGGACAGATTGAACACTGAAGCTTTCTTT.

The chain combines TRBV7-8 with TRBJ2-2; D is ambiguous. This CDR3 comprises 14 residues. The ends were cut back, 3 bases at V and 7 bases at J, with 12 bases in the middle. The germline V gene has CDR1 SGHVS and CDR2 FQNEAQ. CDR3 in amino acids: CASSFPSASGELFF. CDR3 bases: TGTGCCAGCAGCTTTCCTAGTGCGAGCGGGGAGCTGTTTTTT.

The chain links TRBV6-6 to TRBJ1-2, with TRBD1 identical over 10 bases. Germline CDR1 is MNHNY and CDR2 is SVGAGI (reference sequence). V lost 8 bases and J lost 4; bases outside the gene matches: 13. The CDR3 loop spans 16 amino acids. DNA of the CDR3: TGTGCCAGCCTTCGGGGACAGGGGACCTTTAGCTATGGCTACACCTTC. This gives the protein CASLRGQGTFSYGYTF.

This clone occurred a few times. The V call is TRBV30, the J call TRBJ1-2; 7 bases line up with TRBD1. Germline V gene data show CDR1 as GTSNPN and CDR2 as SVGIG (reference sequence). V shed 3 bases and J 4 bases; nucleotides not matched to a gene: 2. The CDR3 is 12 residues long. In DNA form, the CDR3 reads TGTGCCTGGAGAGGGACAGCCTATGGCTACACCTTC. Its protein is CAWRGTAYGYTF.

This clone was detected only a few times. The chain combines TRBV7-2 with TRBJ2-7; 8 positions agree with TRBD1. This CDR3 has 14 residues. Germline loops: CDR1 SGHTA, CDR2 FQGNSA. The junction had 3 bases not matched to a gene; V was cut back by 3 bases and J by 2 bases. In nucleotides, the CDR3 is TGTGCCAGCAGCTTCGGACAGGGAACCTACGAGCAGTACTTC. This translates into CASSFGQGTYEQYF.

This chain's CDR3 is CASSLGTGISYEQYF. Here the CDR3 DNA reads TGTGCCAGCAGCTTGGGGACAGGAATTTCCTACGAGCAGTACTTC. This sequence joins TRBV7-8 and TRBJ2-7, with 8 positions matching TRBD1. CDR1 and CDR2 from the germline V gene are SGHVS and FQNEAQ. J was trimmed by 1 base and V by 3 bases; bases with no gene match: 5. This CDR3 is built from 15 residues. The full variable domain, rest sourced from reference TRBV7-8 and TRBJ2-7, is GAGVSQSPRYKVAKRGQDVALRCDPISGHVSLFWYQQALGQGPEFLTYFQNEAQLDKSGLPSDRFFAERPEGSVSTLKIQRTQQEDSAVYLCASSLGTGISYEQYFGPGTRLTVT.

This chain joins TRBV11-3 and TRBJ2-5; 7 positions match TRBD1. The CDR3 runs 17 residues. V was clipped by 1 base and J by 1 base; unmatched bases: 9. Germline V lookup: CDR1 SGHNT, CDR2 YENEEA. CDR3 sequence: CASSLVRTGRSQETQYF. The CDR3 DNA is TGTGCCAGCAGCTTAGTACGGACAGGCCGTTCCCAAGAGACCCAGTACTTC.

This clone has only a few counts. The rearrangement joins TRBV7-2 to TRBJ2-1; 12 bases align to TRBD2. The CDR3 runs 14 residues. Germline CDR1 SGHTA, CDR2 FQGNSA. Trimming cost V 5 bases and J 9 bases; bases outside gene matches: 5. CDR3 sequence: CASSRLAGAGEQFF. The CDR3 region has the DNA TGTGCCAGCAGCCGACTAGCGGGAGCCGGTGAGCAGTTCTTC. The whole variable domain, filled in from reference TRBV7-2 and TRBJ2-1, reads GAGVSQSPSNKVTEKGKDVELRCDPISGHTALYWYRQSLGQGLEFLIYFQGNSAPDKSGLPSDRFSAERTGGSVSTLTIQRTQQEDSAVYLCASSRLAGAGEQFFGPGTRLTVL.

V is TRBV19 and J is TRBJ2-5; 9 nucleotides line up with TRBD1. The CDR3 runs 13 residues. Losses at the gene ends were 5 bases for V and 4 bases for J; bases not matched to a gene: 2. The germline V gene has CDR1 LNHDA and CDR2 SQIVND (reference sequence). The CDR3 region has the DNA TGTGCCAGTAGTGACAGGGGGGGAGAGACCCAGTACTTC. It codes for CASSDRGGETQYF.

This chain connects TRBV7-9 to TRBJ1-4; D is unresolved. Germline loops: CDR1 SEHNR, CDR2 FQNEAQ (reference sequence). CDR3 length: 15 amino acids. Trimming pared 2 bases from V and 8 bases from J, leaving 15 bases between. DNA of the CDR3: TGTGCCAGCAGCTTAACCGGCCCTTGGAGGGAAAAACTGTTTTTT. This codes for CASSLTGPWREKLFF.

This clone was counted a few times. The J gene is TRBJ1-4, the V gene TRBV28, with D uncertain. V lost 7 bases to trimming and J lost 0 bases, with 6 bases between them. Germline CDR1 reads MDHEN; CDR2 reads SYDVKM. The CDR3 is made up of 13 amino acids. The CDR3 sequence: CASTRTTNEKLFF. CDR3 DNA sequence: TGTGCCAGCACGCGGACAACTAATGAAAAACTGTTTTTT.

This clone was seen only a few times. This CDR3 reads CASSGGTGDEKLFF. The CDR3 coding sequence is TGTGCCAGCAGCGGCGGGACAGGGGATGAAAAACTGTTTTTT. This chain connects TRBV9 to TRBJ1-4; TRBD1 agrees at 10 bases. Trimming at V came to 3 bases and at J to 6 bases, leaving 2 bases not matched to a gene. The CDR3 loop spans 14 amino acids. The germline V gene has CDR1 SGDLS and CDR2 YYNGEE.

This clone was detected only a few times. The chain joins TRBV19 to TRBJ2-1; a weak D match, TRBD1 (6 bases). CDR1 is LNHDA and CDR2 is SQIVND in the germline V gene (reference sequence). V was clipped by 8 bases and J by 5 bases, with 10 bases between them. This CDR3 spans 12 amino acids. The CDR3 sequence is CASGDNHNEQFF. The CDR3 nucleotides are TGTGCCAGTGGGGACAACCACAATGAGCAGTTCTTC.

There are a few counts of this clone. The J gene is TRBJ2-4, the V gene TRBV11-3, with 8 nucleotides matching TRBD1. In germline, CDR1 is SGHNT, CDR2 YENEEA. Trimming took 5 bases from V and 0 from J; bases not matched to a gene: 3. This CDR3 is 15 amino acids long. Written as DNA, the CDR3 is TGTGCCAGCAGCGACAGGGGTATAGCCAAAAACATTCAGTACTTC. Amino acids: CASSDRGIAKNIQYF.

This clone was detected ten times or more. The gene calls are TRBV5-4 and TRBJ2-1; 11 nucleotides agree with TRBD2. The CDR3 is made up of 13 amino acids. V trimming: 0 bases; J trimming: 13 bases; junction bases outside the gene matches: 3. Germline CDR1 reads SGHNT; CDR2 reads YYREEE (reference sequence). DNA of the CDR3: TGTGCCAGCAGCTTGGAACTAGCGGGAGCCCAGTTCTTC. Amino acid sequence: CASSLELAGAQFF.

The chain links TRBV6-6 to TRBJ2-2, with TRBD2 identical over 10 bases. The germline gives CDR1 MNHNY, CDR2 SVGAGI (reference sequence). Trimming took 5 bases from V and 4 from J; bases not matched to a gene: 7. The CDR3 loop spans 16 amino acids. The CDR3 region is CASSPLTSGFTGELFF. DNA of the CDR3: TGTGCCAGCAGTCCCCTGACTAGCGGGTTCACCGGGGAGCTGTTTTTT.

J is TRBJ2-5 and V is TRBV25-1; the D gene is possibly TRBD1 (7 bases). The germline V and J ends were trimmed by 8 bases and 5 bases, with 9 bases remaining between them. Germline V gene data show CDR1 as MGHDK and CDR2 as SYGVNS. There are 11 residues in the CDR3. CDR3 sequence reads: CASAGGETQYF. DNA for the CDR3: TGTGCCAGCGCAGGGGGGGAGACCCAGTACTTC.

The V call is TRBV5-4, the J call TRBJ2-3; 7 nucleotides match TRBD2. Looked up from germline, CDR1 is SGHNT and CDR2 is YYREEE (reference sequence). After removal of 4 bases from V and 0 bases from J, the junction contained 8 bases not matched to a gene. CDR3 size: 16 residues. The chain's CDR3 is CASSQLASGSTDTQYF. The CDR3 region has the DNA TGTGCCAGCAGCCAATTGGCTAGCGGAAGCACAGATACGCAGTATTTT.

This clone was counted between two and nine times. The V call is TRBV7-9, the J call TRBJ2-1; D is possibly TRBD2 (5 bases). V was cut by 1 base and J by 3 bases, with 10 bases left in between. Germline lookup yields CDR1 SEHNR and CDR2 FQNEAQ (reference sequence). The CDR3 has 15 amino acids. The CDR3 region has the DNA TGTGCCAGCAGCTTAGACGGGAACAGCTACAATGAGCAGTTCTTC. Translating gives CASSLDGNSYNEQFF.